A selection of T cell receptor beta chains follows, all from one sample in a study of T cells in localized non-small cell lung cancer. The data were produced by immunoSEQ multiplex PCR, yet TCRdb's version contains in-frame clones alone and is incomplete. Counted here are roughly 1,200 clones, 15% to 20% occurring once; the ten biggest clones make up 25% to 40%. This material consisted of normal lung tissue next to the tumor, taken before any cancer treatment. These TCRs come from a male donor aged 60 or over with stage I lung adenocarcinoma. CDR3s include the opening cysteine and the closing phenylalanine or tryptophan. A D gene is named only where the DNA matches it firmly. Expanded clones are given a class, and other clones once, few, many or no size at all.

few	TRBJ1-2	TRBD1	TRBV11-3	CASSPDGGQPYGYTF	TGTGCCAGCAGCCCAGATGGGGGACAGCCCTATGGCTACACCTTC
NA	TRBJ1-3	TRBD1	TRBV11-3	CASTVRDRGKGNTIYF	TGTGCCAGCACCGTGAGGGACAGGGGGAAAGGAAACACCATATATTTT
NA	TRBJ2-5	NA	TRBV11-3	CASSLYSSQETQYF	TGTGCCAGCAGCTTATATTCCTCTCAAGAGACCCAGTACTTC
NA	TRBJ2-1	NA	TRBV6-8	CASSGLGRENEQFF	TGTGCCAGCAGTGGCCTCGGCAGGGAAAATGAGCAGTTCTTC
few	TRBJ1-1	NA	TRBV28	CASRRGTYPEAFF	TGTGCCAGCAGAAGAGGGACCTACCCTGAAGCTTTCTTT
few	TRBJ1-6	NA	TRBV19	CASSRGRGADNSPLHF	TGTGCCAGTAGTAGGGGACGCGGGGCGGATAATTCACCCCTCCACTTT
NA	TRBJ1-5	NA	TRBV28	CASSLDGPGEGPQHF	TGTGCCAGCAGTTTAGATGGCCCGGGGGAGGGGCCCCAGCATTTT
NA	TRBJ2-7	TRBD2	TRBV11-3	CASSFSGGVDEQYF	TGTGCCAGCAGTTTTAGCGGGGGAGTGGACGAGCAGTACTTC
NA	TRBJ1-2	NA	TRBV6-8	CASSYDRTNYGYTF	TGTGCCAGCAGTTACGACAGAACTAACTATGGCTACACCTTC
NA	TRBJ2-3	NA	TRBV19	CASSIGPGSTDTQYF	TGTGCCAGTAGTATAGGGCCTGGGAGCACAGATACGCAGTATTTT
few	TRBJ2-4	NA	TRBV28	CASTLQGAKNIQYF	TGTGCCAGCACCCTCCAGGGAGCCAAAAACATTCAGTACTTC
NA	TRBJ2-2	NA	TRBV14	CASSQDRFRAATGELFF	TGTGCCAGCAGCCAAGATAGATTCAGGGCGGCCACCGGGGAGCTGTTTTTT
medium-sized	TRBJ2-3	TRBD2	TRBV9	CASSEMGRGGTDTQYF	TGTGCCAGCAGTGAAATGGGCCGCGGGGGAACAGATACGCAGTATTTT
medium-sized	TRBJ1-3	NA	TRBV11-3	CASSRPGFGNTIYF	TGTGCCAGCAGCCGACCAGGGTTCGGAAACACCATATATTTT
NA	TRBJ2-5	NA	TRBV12-5	CASGSNQGWQETQYF	TGTGCTAGTGGATCTAATCAGGGGTGGCAAGAGACCCAGTACTTC
NA	TRBJ2-3	NA	TRBV6-8	CASNKGVGYPTDTQYF	TGTGCCAGCAACAAAGGGGTAGGGTACCCCACAGATACGCAGTATTTT
NA	TRBJ1-1	TRBD1	TRBV9	CASSVVAPGQGKTEAFF	TGTGCCAGCAGCGTAGTCGCCCCGGGACAGGGGAAGACTGAAGCTTTCTTT
few	TRBJ1-5	NA	TRBV19	CASSMGGPGRPQHF	TGTGCCAGTAGTATGGGCGGACCAGGGAGGCCCCAGCATTTT
NA	TRBJ1-1	NA	TRBV11-3	CASSYGMDAVDTEAFF	TGTGCCAGCAGCTACGGGATGGATGCGGTGGACACTGAAGCTTTCTTT
NA	TRBJ1-2	NA	TRBV6-8	CASSKEHVPGYGYTF	TGTGCCAGCAGTAAGGAGCACGTCCCGGGGTATGGCTACACCTTC
NA	TRBJ1-5	NA	TRBV19	CASSIARDLRQPQHF	TGTGCCAGTAGTATAGCTAGGGATCTCAGACAGCCCCAGCATTTT
NA	TRBJ2-7	TRBD1	TRBV6-8	CASRLSPGQGYEQYF	TGTGCCAGCAGGTTGTCTCCGGGACAGGGTTACGAGCAGTACTTC
NA	TRBJ1-6	NA	TRBV11-3	CASSFGQINSPLHF	TGTGCCAGCAGTTTCGGACAGATAAATTCACCCCTCCACTTT
NA	TRBJ2-5	NA	TRBV25-1	CASSGNLGYRETQYF	TGTGCCAGCAGTGGCAACCTCGGGTATAGGGAGACCCAGTACTTC
medium-sized	TRBJ2-7	NA	TRBV11-3	CASSLIPGQEYEQYF	TGTGCCAGCAGCTTAATCCCGGGACAAGAATACGAGCAGTACTTC